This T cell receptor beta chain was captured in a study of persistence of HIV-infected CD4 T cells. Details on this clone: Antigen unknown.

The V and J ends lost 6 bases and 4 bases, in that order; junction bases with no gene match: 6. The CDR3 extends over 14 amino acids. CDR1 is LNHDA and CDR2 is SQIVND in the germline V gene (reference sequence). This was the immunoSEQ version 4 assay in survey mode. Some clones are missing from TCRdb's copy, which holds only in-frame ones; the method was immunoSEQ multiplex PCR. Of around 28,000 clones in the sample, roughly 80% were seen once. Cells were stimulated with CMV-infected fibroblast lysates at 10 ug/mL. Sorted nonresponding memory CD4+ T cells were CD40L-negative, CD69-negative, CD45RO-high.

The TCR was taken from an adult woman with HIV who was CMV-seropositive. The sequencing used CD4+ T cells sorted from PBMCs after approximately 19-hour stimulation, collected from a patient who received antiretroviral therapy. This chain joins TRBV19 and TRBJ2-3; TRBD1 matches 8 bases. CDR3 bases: TGTGCCAGTAGGGACAGGGCAGGGGCAGATACGCAGTATTTT. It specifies CASRDRAGADTQYF.